This entry lists 25 T cell receptor beta chains sequenced from one sample in a study of Ad26.COV2.S vaccination and SARS-CoV-2 variants. The protocol was immunoSEQ multiplex PCR, while the TCRdb copy is restricted to in-frame clones and leaves out a portion. The sample has around 450,000 clones; approximately 92% are singletons. Treatment given: over 15 received Ad26.COV2.S at low or high dose, single or two shots; five or six received placebo; per-sample allocation not given. Each sample was drawn 63 days after the first injection (of vaccine or placebo). The sequenced sample was peripheral blood, obtained in a trial of Ad26.COV2.S vaccine versus placebo. The receptors originated from a person aged 18-65 years who received the Ad26.COV2.S COVID-19 vaccine or a placebo.

The chain carries TRBV19 and TRBJ1-5, with D possibly TRBD1 on 5 matching bases. V was trimmed by 7 bases and J by 1 base, leaving 26 bases between them. The germline V gene has CDR1 LNHDA and CDR2 SQIVND (reference sequence). There are 19 residues in the CDR3. CDR3 in amino acids: CASTTQSGTSAGSNQPQHF. The CDR3 coding sequence is TGTGCCAGTACTACCCAATCCGGGACCAGCGCCGGCAGCAATCAGCCCCAGCATTTT.

The chain uses TRBV7-8 and TRBJ2-2, with 8 bases fitting TRBD2. The CDR3 covers 16 residues. Germline V gene sequence: CDR1 SGHVS, CDR2 FQNEAQ. The J segment lost 2 bases and the V segment lost 1 base, leaving 3 bases of the junction unmatched. CDR3 sequence (DNA): TGTGCCAGCAGCTTAGGAAGCGGGAGTAACACCGGGGAGCTGTTTTTT. Translation gives CASSLGSGSNTGELFF.

The chain employs TRBV28 and TRBJ2-7; maybe TRBD2 (6 bases). CDR3 length: 13 residues. V was pared by 6 bases and J by 0 bases, with 9 bases between. Germline V gives CDR1 MDHEN, CDR2 SYDVKM. CDR3 sequence (DNA): TGTGCCAGCAGAAGGGACTTCTCCTACGAGCAGTACTTC. It translates to CASRRDFSYEQYF.

The chain recombines TRBV6-2 or TRBV6-3 with TRBJ1-2, with D possibly TRBD1 on 5 matching bases. The V end was cut by 2 bases, the J end by 7 bases, with 11 bases between. The CDR3 totals 13 residues. Germline V CDR1 and CDR2: MNHEY, SVGEGT. The CDR3 DNA reads TGTGCCAGCAGTTACCTAACAGGAGGTGGCTACACCTTC. As protein: CASSYLTGGGYTF.

CDR3 sequence reads: CASSPRATGTLSYEQYF. DNA of the CDR3: TGCGCCAGCAGCCCAAGAGCGACCGGGACGCTCTCCTACGAGCAGTACTTC. The chain recombines TRBV4-1 with TRBJ2-7, with D perhaps given as TRBD1 or TRBD2 (5 bases each). V lost 4 bases to trimming and J lost 0 bases, with 19 bases between them. This CDR3 contains 17 residues. CDR1 MGHRA and CDR2 YSYEKL come from the germline V gene.

V gene TRBV7-6 combines with J gene TRBJ2-2, with TRBD2 as a possible D gene (6 bases). The CDR3 has 16 amino acids. CDR1 is SGHVS, CDR2 FNYEAQ, per germline. Trimming left V 1 base short and J 5 bases short, with 14 bases between. CDR3 nucleotides: TGTGCCAGCAGCTTAGGTGGTAGCGGAAGAACCGGGGAGCTGTTTTTT. The encoded protein is CASSLGGSGRTGELFF.

A few counts support this clone. The V call is TRBV7-8, the J call TRBJ2-7; 11 nucleotides match TRBD2. Germline loops: CDR1 SGHVS, CDR2 FQNEAQ. The length of the CDR3 is 15 residues. The V segment lost 1 base and the J segment 2 bases; nucleotides outside the gene matches: 1. Written as DNA, the CDR3 is TGTGCCAGCAGCTTAGGACTAGCGGGGACCTACGAGCAGTACTTC. It specifies CASSLGLAGTYEQYF.

The chain employs TRBV2 and TRBJ1-2; 9 bases map to TRBD1. CDR1 SNHLY and CDR2 FYNNEI come from the germline V gene. Unmatched junction bases numbered 3, after V lost 7 bases and J lost 6 bases. This CDR3 contains 12 residues. CDR3 sequence: CASNRDRDGYTF. CDR3 coding DNA: TGTGCCAGCAATCGGGACAGGGATGGCTACACCTTC.

The rearrangement uses TRBV27 and TRBJ2-3, with 7 bases identical to TRBD2. V lost 6 bases, J lost 0 bases, and 9 bases stayed unmatched. The CDR3 length is 16 residues. Germline V gene data show CDR1 as MNHEY and CDR2 as SMNVEV (reference sequence). In nucleotides, the CDR3 is TGTGCCAGCAGGACCCGCCTAGCGGCTAGCACAGATACGCAGTATTTT. It specifies CASRTRLAASTDTQYF.

V usage is TRBV5-1 and J usage is TRBJ1-5; D may be TRBD1 (5 bases). The CDR3 contains 16 residues. The germline V gene has CDR1 SGHRS and CDR2 YFSETQ. V was trimmed by 3 bases and J by 1 base, leaving 14 bases between them. The CDR3 is CASSYNPGPSNQPQHF. The CDR3 nucleotides are TGCGCCAGCAGCTACAATCCGGGGCCAAGCAATCAGCCCCAGCATTTT.

This clone turned up a few times. The V gene is TRBV29-1, the J gene TRBJ2-7; D is unresolved. This CDR3 has 13 amino acids. Germline assignment: CDR1 SQVTM and CDR2 ANQGSEA. V shed 7 bases and J shed 3 bases, with 16 bases lying between them. The CDR3 DNA is TGCAGCGCCTTACTACAGAATAACTACGAGCAGTACTTC. This encodes CSALLQNNYEQYF.

The CDR3 protein is CASSYVMGRDEKLFF. The CDR3 coding sequence is TGTGCCAGCAGTTACGTGATGGGGCGCGACGAAAAACTGTTTTTT. The chain uses TRBV6-5 and TRBJ1-4, with TRBD1 as a possible D gene (5 bases). This CDR3 has 15 residues. The V gene lost 2 bases and the J gene lost 8 bases, with 15 bases spanning the gap. Germline loops: CDR1 MNHEY, CDR2 SVGAGI.

This clone has a single count. The rearrangement uses TRBV9 and TRBJ2-3; D is unresolved. The ends were cut back, 0 bases at V and 6 bases at J, with 17 bases in the middle. The germline CDR1 and CDR2 sequences are SGDLS and YYNGEE. The CDR3 totals 16 residues. CDR3 protein: CASSVATEILDDTQYF. The CDR3 DNA follows: TGTGCCAGCAGCGTAGCTACGGAGATTCTAGACGATACGCAGTATTTT.

The chain has TRBV7-9 and TRBJ2-3, with 7 bases aligning to TRBD2. V gave up 8 bases and J gave up 4 bases; unmatched junction bases: 12. Germline V gene data show CDR1 as SEHNR and CDR2 as FQNEAQ (reference sequence). This CDR3 comprises 15 residues. The CDR3 DNA follows: TGTGCCAGCGGGCGGGAGCAAGAAGAGGCAGATACGCAGTATTTT. Translated, it gives CASGREQEEADTQYF.

This chain links TRBV7-8 with TRBJ1-4; a possible D gene is TRBD1 (5 bases). V lost 7 bases and J lost 8, with 11 bases in between. Germline values: CDR1 SGHVS, CDR2 FQNEAQ. The CDR3 extends over 12 amino acids. Written as DNA, the CDR3 is TGTGCCAGCACGACAGATATAGAAAAACTGTTTTTT. It encodes CASTTDIEKLFF.

J is TRBJ1-4 and V is TRBV5-1, with 12 nucleotides matching TRBD1. The CDR3 has 20 residues. Unmatched junction bases numbered 11, after V lost 0 bases and J lost 2 bases. Germline V gene sequence: CDR1 SGHRS, CDR2 YFSETQ. The CDR3 protein is CASSLAPPGQGARTNEKLFF. The DNA of the CDR3 is TGCGCCAGCAGCTTGGCCCCGCCGGGACAGGGGGCGCGTACTAATGAAAAACTGTTTTTT.

The rearrangement joins TRBV11-2 to TRBJ1-6; no clear D. Germline CDR1 and CDR2: SGHAT and FQNNGV. V lost 6 bases, J lost 0 bases, and 12 bases lay in between. The CDR3 totals 16 residues. The CDR3 is CASSINKSSYNSPLHF. The CDR3 bases are TGTGCCAGCAGTATTAACAAGAGCTCCTATAATTCACCCCTCCACTTT.

This clone was seen only a few times. The chain has TRBV7-9 and TRBJ2-7, with D perhaps TRBD1 or TRBD2 (5 bases each). V was pared by 3 bases and J by 5 bases, with 8 bases between. CDR1 SEHNR and CDR2 FQNEAQ come from the germline V gene (reference sequence). CDR3 length: 12 amino acids. This CDR3 reads CASSLGDHEQYF. The CDR3 DNA sequence: TGTGCCAGCAGCTTGGGGGATCACGAGCAGTACTTC.

For the CDR3, the DNA is TGTGCCAGCAGCCAGGGGTCCACTAGCACAGATACGCAGTATTTT. It specifies CASSQGSTSTDTQYF. This chain links TRBV7-9 with TRBJ2-3; D might be TRBD1 (6 bases). Germline-derived CDR1 and CDR2 are SEHNR and FQNEAQ (reference sequence). This CDR3 region has 15 residues. With 5 bases removed from V and 0 bases from J, the gap between germline ends came to 12 bases.

CDR3: CASSPPSVGTNYGYTF. CDR3 sequence (DNA): TGTGCCAGCTCACCACCGTCGGTGGGAACTAACTATGGCTACACCTTC. The V and J genes are TRBV18 and TRBJ1-2; D not certain. This CDR3 contains 16 residues. V gave up 0 bases and J gave up 0 bases, with 11 bases separating them. Germline V gene sequence: CDR1 KGHSH, CDR2 LQKENI. The full variable domain, completed using reference TRBV18 and TRBJ1-2, is NAGVMQNPRHLVRRRGQEARLRCSPMKGHSHVYWYRQLPEEGLKFMVYLQKENIIDESGMPKERFSAEFPKEGPSILRIQQVVRGDSAAYFCASSPPSVGTNYGYTFGSGTRLTVV.

This clone appeared once. The V and J genes are TRBV19 and TRBJ2-1, with a possible D match to TRBD1 (8 bases). Trimming pared 5 bases from V and 7 bases from J, leaving 15 bases between. The CDR3 runs 14 residues. Germline assignment: CDR1 LNHDA and CDR2 SQIVND (reference sequence). CDR3 nucleotide sequence: TGTGCCAGTAGTGTCCTACAGGGGGGGAATGAGCAGTTCTTC. This translates into CASSVLQGGNEQFF.

The genes are TRBV9 and TRBJ2-1; D not resolved. CDR1 SGDLS and CDR2 YYNGEE come from the germline V gene. The CDR3 runs to 15 residues. V gave up 5 bases and J gave up 0 bases, with 12 bases separating them. The CDR3 is CASSFDGSSYNEQFF. The CDR3 bases are TGTGCCAGCAGTTTTGACGGTAGCTCCTACAATGAGCAGTTCTTC.

This clone showed up just a few times. This chain joins TRBV7-8 and TRBJ2-7; 7 bases match TRBD1. The CDR3 totals 15 residues. Trimming cost V 1 base and J 5 bases; bases outside gene matches: 8. Germline values: CDR1 SGHVS, CDR2 FQNEAQ. CDR3 in DNA: TGTGCCAGCAGCTTAGACAGGGGCGTCTACGACGAGCAGTACTTC. This codes for CASSLDRGVYDEQYF.

The V gene is TRBV5-8, the J gene TRBJ1-1; D is uncertain. Trimming left V 0 bases short and J 0 bases short, with 9 bases between. This CDR3 has 15 amino acids. In germline, CDR1 is SGHTS, CDR2 YDEGEE. The CDR3, as DNA: TGTGCCAGCAGCTTGGGGCTGGCGATGAACACTGAAGCTTTCTTT. Protein product: CASSLGLAMNTEAFF.

This chain uses TRBV7-9 with TRBJ1-1, with 8 bases aligning to TRBD1. Germline V CDR1 and CDR2: SEHNR, FQNEAQ (reference sequence). V shed 1 base, J shed 10 bases, and the junction held 2 bases outside the gene matches. CDR3 length equals 12 residues. CDR3 nucleotides: TGTGCCAGCAGCTTAGGAGACAGGGGAGCTTTCTTT. Translating it yields CASSLGDRGAFF.